The present entry profiles one TCR beta chain with its context. Germline CDR1 reads SNHLY; CDR2 reads FYNNEI. The V gene lost 3 bases and the J gene lost 1 base, with 9 bases spanning the gap. The CDR3 extends over 14 amino acids. Together with a sample-barcoded 5' primer, a J-beta primer mix was included in a second PCR lasting roughly 6 to 12 cycles. TCRdb recomputed calls from the 5' RACE reads with MiXCR, one row per CDR3 protein. The data contain 1.4 million to 1.5 million distinct CDR3 sequences, around two fifths of them seen just once; the ten biggest clones take up roughly 7.7%. This entry belongs to a study of blood T cells in healthy people across ages.

This TCR derives from a woman under 30 in good health. The sample was blood. The genes are TRBV2 and TRBJ1-2, with unresolved D. This chain's CDR3 is CASSERGFNYGYTF. As DNA, the CDR3 is TGTGCCAGCAGTGAGCGGGGATTTAACTATGGCTACACCTTC.